Shown below are 13 T cell receptor beta chains from a single sample sequenced in a study of cytomegalovirus exposure and HLA in healthy donors. The PCR was carried out with 60 Vbeta primers and 13 Jbeta primers. Repertoires were generated with immunoSEQ multiplex PCR, while TCRdb's copy carries only in-frame clones and drops some. The data hold 70,000 to 95,000 clones, with approximately 80% observed a single time. Sequencing was carried out using PBMCs. The source is a man over 45 in good health and CMV-seronegative.

The chain employs TRBV5-6 and TRBJ2-5; 7 bases fit TRBD1. This CDR3 comprises 13 residues. Germline lookup yields CDR1 SGHDT and CDR2 YYEEEE. Trimming at V came to 5 bases and at J to 1 base, leaving 2 bases not matched to a gene. The CDR3 loop reads CASRTGIQETQYF. The CDR3 region has the DNA TGTGCCAGCAGGACAGGGATCCAAGAGACCCAGTACTTC.

This rearrangement joins TRBV5-5 to TRBJ2-3; TRBD2 is a possible D gene (7 bases). This CDR3 has 15 residues. V lost 2 bases and J 2 bases, leaving 12 bases between the germline ends. Germline CDR1 is SGHKS and CDR2 is YYEKEE (reference sequence). The CDR3 DNA reads as TGTGCCAGCAGCTTAGGGGGGGGAAACACAGATACGCAGTATTTT. Amino acid sequence: CASSLGGGNTDTQYF.

This sequence joins TRBV11-2 and TRBJ1-2, with D maybe TRBD1 (5 bases). Trimming removed 4 bases at V and 6 bases at J, with 24 bases between. Looked up from germline, CDR1 is SGHAT and CDR2 is FQNNGV. This CDR3 is 17 amino acids long. The CDR3 region is CASSSPTGTSMLDGYTF. The CDR3 DNA reads as TGTGCCAGCAGCTCTCCTACTGGGACTTCGATGTTGGATGGCTACACCTTC.

This sequence joins TRBV6-5 and TRBJ2-4, with a tentative D call TRBD2 (5 bases). The V gene's germline CDR1 is MNHEY and CDR2 SVGAGI. The CDR3 runs 15 residues. Trimming removed 6 bases from V and 1 base from J, with 13 bases in between. The CDR3 here is CASSHPTGAKNIQYF. For the CDR3, the DNA is TGTGCCAGCAGCCACCCCACGGGGGCCAAAAACATTCAGTACTTC.

The V gene is TRBV18, the J gene TRBJ2-1, with TRBD2 matching 11 bases. After removal of 3 bases from V and 7 bases from J, the junction contained 8 bases not matched to a gene. CDR1 and CDR2 from the germline V gene are KGHSH and LQKENI. The CDR3 extends over 16 amino acids. CDR3 bases: TGTGCCAGCTCACCCTCTGTAGCGGGGGGGCCGAATGAGCAGTTCTTC. It translates to CASSPSVAGGPNEQFF.

The V call is TRBV19, the J call TRBJ2-6; 8 bases match TRBD1. J gave up 4 bases and V 7 bases, and 9 bases lay outside the gene matches. Germline-derived CDR1 and CDR2 are LNHDA and SQIVND (reference sequence). The CDR3 extends over 16 amino acids. The CDR3 region has the DNA TGTGCCAGTACCGGACAGGGAGCTGTCGGGGCCAACGTCCTGACTTTC. It encodes CASTGQGAVGANVLTF.

The J gene is TRBJ1-1, the V gene TRBV18; D ambiguous. Germline assignment: CDR1 KGHSH and CDR2 LQKENI. V was trimmed by 4 bases and J by 1 base, leaving 7 bases between them. The CDR3 covers 13 residues. CDR3 bases: TGTGCCAGCTCACGGGAGACGAACACTGAAGCTTTCTTT. Protein sequence: CASSRETNTEAFF.

The rearrangement links TRBV7-3 to TRBJ2-2; 14 bases match TRBD2. Germline CDR1 reads SGHTA; CDR2 reads FQGTGA. Trimming cost V 5 bases and J 5 bases; bases outside gene matches: 10. The CDR3 spans 18 residues. The CDR3 nucleotides are TGTGCCAGCAGCCTCCTGGGGACTAGCGGGGGAGAAACCGGGGAGCTGTTTTTT. Its translation is CASSLLGTSGGETGELFF.

This chain uses TRBV28 with TRBJ2-3, with 7 bases aligning to TRBD1. CDR1 MDHEN and CDR2 SYDVKM come from the germline V gene. V was clipped by 3 bases and J by 2 bases; unmatched bases: 14. The CDR3 is 18 residues long. The CDR3 reads CASSLTLQGSANTDTQYF. CDR3 DNA: TGTGCCAGCAGTTTGACACTACAGGGGTCCGCGAACACAGATACGCAGTATTTT. The variable domain in full, completed from reference TRBV28 and TRBJ2-3, reads DVKVTQSSRYLVKRTGEKVFLECVQDMDHENMFWYRQDPGLGLRLIYFSYDVKMKEKGDIPEGYSVSREKKERFSLILESASTNQTSMYLCASSLTLQGSANTDTQYFGPGTRLTVL.

The count of this clone is one. This sequence joins TRBV30 and TRBJ1-4; no clear D gene. The CDR3 contains 11 residues. Trimming took 0 bases from V and 8 from J, leaving 4 bases between them. The germline V gene encodes CDR1 GTSNPN and CDR2 SVGIG (reference sequence). The CDR3 here is CAWSVREKLFF. CDR3 DNA: TGTGCCTGGAGTGTCCGGGAAAAACTGTTTTTT.

This chain connects TRBV29-1 to TRBJ2-7, with a weak D call TRBD2 (5 bases). The CDR3 runs to 11 residues. From germline, CDR1 is SQVTM and CDR2 ANQGSEA. Trimming took off 7 bases at V and 2 bases at J, with 9 bases between the two ends. The CDR3 protein is CSAGEPYEQYF. CDR3 bases: TGCAGCGCTGGGGAGCCCTACGAGCAGTACTTC.

V usage is TRBV2 and J usage is TRBJ2-7; 7 bases are shared with TRBD1. The V segment lost 4 bases and the J segment 7 bases; nucleotides outside the gene matches: 16. Germline lookup yields CDR1 SNHLY and CDR2 FYNNEI. This CDR3 is built from 16 residues. CDR3 in DNA: TGTGCCAGCAGTGTAATGGGACAGACCAGGGTACGGGAGCAGTACTTC. Amino acid sequence: CASSVMGQTRVREQYF.

This chain connects TRBV27 to TRBJ2-5; TRBD2 might be the D (7 bases). The germline V and J ends were trimmed by 6 bases and 5 bases, with 19 bases remaining between them. This CDR3 spans 15 amino acids. Germline-derived CDR1 and CDR2 are MNHEY and SMNVEV (reference sequence). The CDR3 spells CASSHQSAGAETQYF. The CDR3 coding sequence is TGTGCCAGCAGCCATCAGTCGGCGGGGGCCGAGACCCAGTACTTC.